The clone carrying this T cell receptor (beta chain) turned up a few times. Its antigen remains unidentified. This specimen belongs to a study of OX40 agonist ivuxolimab in advanced cancers. Study findings and constraints: The study found that CD8+ T cells averaged more expanded clones than CD4+. Also showing low normalized T-cell clonal expansion were some of the nonresponders.

Sequencing was performed with immunoSEQ multiplex PCR; in TCRdb, only in-frame clones are kept and a portion is missing. This sample has tens of thousands of clones; about 85% occur once, and the top ten carry roughly a third. CDR1 and CDR2 (germline): MNHNY, SVGAGI (reference sequence). There are 12 residues in the CDR3. Trimming cost V 5 bases and J 3 bases, with 8 bases left between them. This chain connects TRBV6-6 to TRBJ2-7; D call uncertain. The TCR comes from an adult with an advanced solid tumor such as melanoma, head and neck, liver or kidney cancer. The sequencing here drew on CD4+ or CD8+ T cells sorted from blood, taken in a trial of the OX40 agonist ivuxolimab. As DNA, the CDR3 is TGTGCCAGCAGTCTAGACGGCTACGAGCAGTACTTC. Translating it yields CASSLDGYEQYF.